A single sample gave rise to the 9 T cell receptor beta chains below, sequenced in a study of blood T cell repertoires in COVID-19. The protocol was immunoSEQ multiplex PCR, while the TCRdb copy is restricted to in-frame clones and leaves out a portion. The sample consists of around 260,000 clones, roughly 80% of them appearing once. The source material was peripheral blood. Source of these receptors: a man aged 55-75 years with acute or convalescent COVID-19.

The chain combines TRBV3-1 (or the pseudogene TRBV3-2) with TRBJ2-5; TRBD2 aligns across 13 bases. The junction had 3 bases not matched to a gene; V was cut back by 1 base and J by 4 bases. The CDR3 is made up of 16 amino acids. Per germline, CDR1 LGHDT and CDR2 YNNKEL (reference sequence). The CDR3 nucleotides read TGTGCCAGCAGCCAAGGGACTAGCGGGAGCTTAGAGACCCAGTACTTC. It codes for CASSQGTSGSLETQYF.

V is TRBV11-2 and J is TRBJ2-2, with 9 bases lining up with TRBD2. The length of the CDR3 is 17 residues. Trimming cost V 5 bases and J 0 bases; bases outside gene matches: 7. Germline V gives CDR1 SGHAT, CDR2 FQNNGV. CDR3 sequence (DNA): TGTGCCAGCAGCCCTGACGGACTAGCGTCGAACACCGGGGAGCTGTTTTTT. Its translation: CASSPDGLASNTGELFF.

CDR3 protein: CASSVVGAGAPREQFF. The CDR3 DNA reads as TGTGCCAGCAGCGTAGTGGGTGCGGGTGCTCCTCGTGAGCAGTTCTTC. The chain carries TRBV9 and TRBJ2-1, with a tentative D call TRBD2 (5 bases). This CDR3 is 16 amino acids long. The germline V and J ends were trimmed by 0 bases and 9 bases, with 19 bases remaining between them. Germline V gene sequence: CDR1 SGDLS, CDR2 YYNGEE.

The rearrangement joins TRBV7-9 to TRBJ2-1, with 15 bases that match TRBD2. The germline V gene has CDR1 SEHNR and CDR2 FQNEAQ (reference sequence). The V gene end was trimmed by 5 bases and the J gene end by 11 bases; junction bases not matched to a gene: 10. The CDR3 runs to 16 residues. The CDR3 reads CASSPSGLAGGGKQFF. In nucleotides, the CDR3 is TGTGCCAGCAGCCCCTCGGGACTAGCGGGAGGTGGGAAGCAGTTCTTC.

The chain is built from TRBV27 and TRBJ2-1; 10 bases match TRBD2. The CDR3 runs to 16 residues. Germline trimming cut 2 bases from V and 3 bases from J; bases unmatched to any gene: 4. CDR1 is MNHEY, CDR2 SMNVEV, per germline (reference sequence). CDR3 loop: CASSLRLAGYYNEQFF. The CDR3 nucleotides are TGTGCCAGCAGTTTAAGACTAGCGGGCTACTACAATGAGCAGTTCTTC.

This clone was observed a few times. This chain connects TRBV9 to TRBJ2-2; D not certain. Germline V gene data show CDR1 as SGDLS and CDR2 as YYNGEE. Trimming left V 7 bases short and J 1 base short, with 8 bases between. CDR3 size: 13 residues. The CDR3 is CASGGRNTGELFF. CDR3 nucleotide sequence: TGTGCCAGCGGTGGCAGGAACACCGGGGAGCTGTTTTTT.

This clone appeared once. This chain connects TRBV19 to TRBJ2-1; 7 nucleotides agree with TRBD2. CDR3 length: 15 residues. V shed 3 bases and J 3 bases; nucleotides not matched to a gene: 5. Germline-derived CDR1 and CDR2 are LNHDA and SQIVND (reference sequence). CDR3 in amino acids: CASSIVRGNYNEQFF. DNA of the CDR3: TGTGCCAGTAGTATTGTGCGGGGGAACTACAATGAGCAGTTCTTC. The whole variable domain, filled in from reference TRBV19 and TRBJ2-1, reads DGGITQSPKYLFRKEGQNVTLSCEQNLNHDAMYWYRQDPGQGLRLIYYSQIVNDFQKGDIAEGYSVSREKKESFPLTVTSAQKNPTAFYLCASSIVRGNYNEQFFGPGTRLTVL.

This clone was detected only a few times. Distinct nucleotide sequences in the sample also encode this CDR3. Here the CDR3 reads CASSGDQETQYF. As DNA, the CDR3 is TGTGCCAGCAGCGGGGACCAAGAGACCCAGTACTTC. The chain employs TRBV2 and TRBJ2-5; TRBD2 is a possible D gene (5 bases). CDR1 SNHLY and CDR2 FYNNEI come from the germline V gene. This CDR3 is 12 amino acids long. Trimming removed 6 bases at V and 0 bases at J, with 5 bases between.

The CDR3: CASSLVNQPQHF. In nucleotides, the CDR3 is TGTGCCAGCAGTCTAGTCAATCAGCCCCAGCATTTT. The chain employs TRBV2 and TRBJ1-5; D is unclear. Trimming cost V 5 bases and J 3 bases, with 5 bases left between them. The CDR3 runs to 12 residues. CDR1 and CDR2 (germline): SNHLY, FYNNEI.